These 8 T cell receptor beta chains were all obtained from the same sample, sequenced in a study of T-cell reconstitution after alpha-beta-depleted transplantation in children. For TCRbeta, the library was prepared with unique molecular identifiers. TCRdb passed the PCR reads through MiXCR, listing each CDR3 protein once. The sample shows hundreds of thousands of distinct CDR3 sequences, roughly 24% of them seen only once. This material consisted of PBMCs, taken before TCRalphabeta/CD19-depleted stem cell transplant. The receptors were gathered from a girl aged 2-10 years with Fanconi anemia, due to receive a stem cell transplant.

A few counts support this clonotype. This rearrangement joins TRBV4-2 to TRBJ2-3; 9 positions agree with TRBD2. This CDR3 has 18 residues. Germline trimming cut 4 bases from V and 2 bases from J; bases unmatched to any gene: 13. In germline, CDR1 is LGHNA, CDR2 YNFKEQ. The CDR3 here is CASSPNGISGGNTDTQYF. CDR3 sequence (DNA): TGTGCCAGCAGCCCAAACGGGATCAGCGGGGGGAACACAGATACGCAGTATTTT.

This sequence joins TRBV30 and TRBJ1-3; D call uncertain. This CDR3 contains 15 residues. Deletions cut 0 bases from V and 3 bases from J, with 12 bases between. CDR1 is GTSNPN and CDR2 is SVGIG in the germline V gene (reference sequence). The CDR3 sequence is CAWSVPAPFGNTIYF. The CDR3 DNA reads as TGTGCCTGGAGTGTACCAGCACCCTTTGGAAACACCATATATTTT.

This clonotype was counted many times. This chain uses TRBV7-2 with TRBJ2-7, with 10 bases aligning to TRBD2. The CDR3 is 14 residues long. CDR1 SGHTA and CDR2 FQGNSA come from the germline V gene. J lost 4 bases, V lost 5 bases, and 5 bases had no gene match. CDR3 sequence: CASSPSTSGYEQYF. Here the CDR3 DNA reads TGTGCCAGCAGCCCGTCGACTAGCGGGTACGAGCAGTACTTC.

The rearrangement uses TRBV9 and TRBJ2-2; 13 nucleotides agree with TRBD2. Germline values: CDR1 SGDLS, CDR2 YYNGEE. V lost 3 bases to trimming and J lost 4 bases; unmatched junction nucleotides: 12. CDR3 length: 19 amino acids. The CDR3 DNA sequence: TGTGCCAGCAGCGGCACTAGCGGGAGGGCCGGAAGGGTCACCGGGGAGCTGTTTTTT. It translates to CASSGTSGRAGRVTGELFF.

This clonotype appeared many times. CDR3 DNA: TGTGCCAGCAGTCTACAGGGTTTCGGTGAAGCTTTCTTT. Translation: CASSLQGFGEAFF. This chain joins TRBV12-3 or TRBV12-4 and TRBJ1-1, with D possibly TRBD1 on 6 matching bases. With 5 bases removed from V and 7 bases from J, the gap between germline ends came to 14 bases. The length of the CDR3 is 13 residues.

The CDR3 DNA is TGTGCCATCAGTCAGGGGTTGGGGGAGACCCAGTACTTC. Amino acid sequence: CAISQGLGETQYF. This chain joins TRBV10-3 and TRBJ2-5; the D gene is possibly TRBD1 (6 bases). CDR3 size: 13 residues. V lost 5 bases and J 5 bases, leaving 12 bases between the germline ends. CDR1 and CDR2 (germline): ENHRY, SYGVKD.

This clonotype was picked up a small number of times. CDR3 nucleotides: TGTGCCACCAGTCGGCGCCAGGCGAACACCGGGGAGCTGTTTTTT. As protein: CATSRRQANTGELFF. V and J are TRBV24-1 and TRBJ2-2; D unclear. Germline V CDR1 and CDR2: KGHDR, SFDVKD. This CDR3 spans 15 amino acids. The V and J ends lost 6 bases and 0 bases respectively, with 10 bases between them.

This clonotype was recorded at least ten times. The V gene is TRBV29-1, the J gene TRBJ2-5, with D possibly being TRBD2 (6 bases). V lost 3 bases and J 4 bases, leaving 15 bases between the germline ends. The CDR3 consists of 14 residues. Germline-derived CDR1 and CDR2 are SQVTM and ANQGSEA. CDR3 sequence reads: CSVDRRETVETQYF. For the CDR3, the DNA is TGCAGCGTTGATCGGCGGGAAACGGTAGAGACCCAGTACTTC.